Listed below are T cell receptor beta chains from one sample, sequenced in a study of T cells after yellow fever vaccination. TCRdb redid the calling of the 5' RACE reads with MiXCR, one entry per CDR3 protein. The sample carries approximately 550,000 distinct CDR3 sequences, roughly 19% recorded once. Sequenced material: PBMCs, taken 15 days after the yellow fever booster vaccination. The receptors stem from a man aged 25 to 40 who received the YFV17D yellow fever vaccine. Each CDR3 is given with its conserved first and last residue. Each record gives: clone size, J gene, D gene, V gene, CDR3 DNA, CDR3 protein. D genes are given only for firm matches. A clone size is listed for some rows: how often the clone was seen (once, few, many), or a class if it is expanded.

few | TRBJ2-7 | . | TRBV12-3/TRBV12-4 | TGTGCCAGCAGTTTAATGTCAGTGAGAGGTAACTACGAGCAGTACTTC | CASSLMSVRGNYEQYF
few | TRBJ2-5 | . | TRBV27 | TGTGCCAGCAGTTTATCGGGGAAACAAGAGACCCAGTACTTC | CASSLSGKQETQYF
. | TRBJ2-2 | TRBD1 | TRBV5-1 | TGCGCCAGCAGCTTGGGACAGGGGGCCGTCGGGGAGCTGTTTTTT | CASSLGQGAVGELFF
few | TRBJ1-1 | . | TRBV5-1 | TGCGCCAGCAGCTTCAGGGTTAAGGACACTGAAGCTTTCTTT | CASSFRVKDTEAFF
. | TRBJ2-6 | TRBD1 | TRBV20-1 | TGCAGTGCGAGGACAGGTAGACCTGGGGCCAACGTCCTGACTTTC | CSARTGRPGANVLTF
few | TRBJ1-6 | . | TRBV5-1 | TGCGCCAGCAGCTTGGAAGGGAGCATATCACCCCTCCACTTT | CASSLEGSISPLHF
few | TRBJ1-1 | TRBD1 | TRBV29-1 | TGCAGCGTCAGGACAGGGGGGAACACTGAAGCTTTCTTT | CSVRTGGNTEAFF
. | TRBJ1-4 | TRBD1 | TRBV28 | TGTGCCAGCCTCGCACCGGGACAGAATGAAAAACTGTTTTTT | CASLAPGQNEKLFF
many | TRBJ2-5 | . | TRBV20-1 | TGCAGTGTCCCCCGAGCGGTAGGGTGGATGATGGAGACCCAGTACTTC | CSVPRAVGWMMETQYF
few | TRBJ2-7 | . | TRBV7-8 | TGTGCCAGCAGCTCCCCGACAGGAAGCTCCTACGAGCAGTACTTC | CASSSPTGSSYEQYF
few | TRBJ2-1 | . | TRBV6-1 | TGTGCCAGCACCCCCTCCGGGAGACACAATGAGCAGTTCTTC | CASTPSGRHNEQFF
. | TRBJ2-1 | TRBD2 | TRBV20-1 | TGCAGTGCCCTTTCTAGCGGCTACAATGAGCAGTTCTTC | CSALSSGYNEQFF
few | TRBJ2-6 | TRBD2 | TRBV12-3/TRBV12-4 | TGTGCCAGCAGTCCCACTAGCGTTGGGGCCAACGTCCTGACTTTC | CASSPTSVGANVLTF
few | TRBJ1-1 | . | TRBV20-1 | TGCAGTGCTAGGGTCCCAGGATACACTGAAGCTTTCTTT | CSARVPGYTEAFF
few | TRBJ2-3 | . | TRBV20-1 | TGCAGTGCTAACGGGGGTACAGATACGCAGTATTTT | CSANGGTDTQYF
. | TRBJ2-6 | . | TRBV5-1 | TGCGCCAGCAGCTTAGACCAGGGTTTCCGCGCTGGGGCCAACGTCCTGACTTTC | CASSLDQGFRAGANVLTF
few | TRBJ2-7 | . | TRBV28 | TGTGCCAGCAGTTGGGGAGTTAGGAACGAGCAGTACTTC | CASSWGVRNEQYF
. | TRBJ2-7 | TRBD1 | TRBV10-3 | TGTGCCATCAGGGGACAGGCCCCCTACGAGCAGTACTTC | CAIRGQAPYEQYF
. | TRBJ2-6 | . | TRBV10-3 | TGTGCCATCAGTGAAGGGGGGGGGACCAACGTCCTGACTTTC | CAISEGGGTNVLTF
once | TRBJ1-2 | . | TRBV29-1 | TGCAGGCGGCCACGAGGGGCCGCAAGAACGAGGAGGATAAGGAGGGATGGCTACACCTTC | CRRPRGAARTRRIRRDGYTF
. | TRBJ2-7 | . | TRBV18 | TGTGCCAGCTCACCAAAAGGCCCATCCTCCTACGAGCAGTACTTC | CASSPKGPSSYEQYF
few | TRBJ2-4 | . | TRBV3-1 | TGTGCCAGCAGCCAAGTCCCCTCACAGGGAGGAAACATTCAGTACTTC | CASSQVPSQGGNIQYF
. | TRBJ2-1 | . | TRBV4-3 | TGCGCCAGCAGCCAAGAGGGGAGATTCCAGTTCTTC | CASSQEGRFQFF
few | TRBJ2-7 | TRBD1 | TRBV7-2 | TGTGCCAGCAGCCTACTTGGGACAGGGGTCGAGCAGTACTTC | CASSLLGTGVEQYF
. | TRBJ2-5 | TRBD1 | TRBV29-1 | TGCAGCGTCGCGCCCCGTGAGACAGGGGGCTTTTGGGGAGAGACCCAGTACTTC | CSVAPRETGGFWGETQYF
. | TRBJ1-4 | TRBD1 | TRBV7-2 | TGTGCCAGCAGTGAAAGGGGGCGTGAAAAACTGTTTTTT | CASSERGREKLFF
. | TRBJ2-1 | TRBD1 | TRBV20-1 | TGCAGTGGCAGGGGGTCTAGCCGAGATGAGCAGTTCTTC | CSGRGSSRDEQFF
many | TRBJ2-3 | . | TRBV12-3/TRBV12-4 | TGTGCCAGCACTTTGGGGCCGGCAGATACGCAGTATTTT | CASTLGPADTQYF
. | TRBJ2-5 | . | TRBV18 | TGTGCCAGCTCATCGTCCTCCCTAGCGCTACAAGAGACCCAGTACTTC | CASSSSSLALQETQYF
few | TRBJ2-7 | TRBD1 | TRBV6-6 | TGTGCCAGCACCTCGACAGGGCCCTACGAGCAGTACTTC | CASTSTGPYEQYF
few | TRBJ2-7 | TRBD2 | TRBV6-2/TRBV6-3 | TGTGCCAGCAGACTCAGCGGGAGTAGGAACGAGCAGTACTTC | CASRLSGSRNEQYF
few | TRBJ2-3 | TRBD2 | TRBV12-3/TRBV12-4 | TGTGCCAGCGGGGCTAAGCGGGAGGTCACAGATACGCAGTATTTT | CASGAKREVTDTQYF
. | TRBJ2-2 | . | TRBV2 | TGTGCCAGCAGAGACACAGGAGGCAGGGGAGTTACCGGGGAGCTGTTTTTT | CASRDTGGRGVTGELFF
. | TRBJ2-5 | . | TRBV19 | TGTGCCAGCGGGACGGGAAAAGAGACCCAGTACTTC | CASGTGKETQYF
many | TRBJ2-1 | TRBD1 | TRBV20-1 | TGCAGTGCTTACAGGGGCAATGAGCAGTTCTTC | CSAYRGNEQFF
few | TRBJ2-7 | TRBD1 | TRBV27 | TGTGCCAGCAGTTTCGGGGACAGGATCTCCTACGAGCAGTACTTC | CASSFGDRISYEQYF
. | TRBJ2-1 | TRBD2 | TRBV27 | TGTGCCAGCAGGCTAGCGGGAATCTACAATGAGCAGTTCTTC | CASRLAGIYNEQFF
. | TRBJ2-2 | TRBD2 | TRBV12-3/TRBV12-4 | TGTGCCAGCAGTCGCCGAGCGGGAGGCTTCACCGGGGAGCTGTTTTTT | CASSRRAGGFTGELFF